This T cell receptor (beta chain) was recorded in a study of cytomegalovirus exposure and HLA in healthy donors. Germline CDR1 PRHDT, CDR2 FYEKMQ (reference sequence). The CDR3 contains 14 residues. V lost 5 bases and J lost 2, with 11 bases in between. A multiplex PCR was run with 60 Vbeta primers and 13 Jbeta primers. Sequencing used immunoSEQ multiplex PCR; TCRdb keeps in-frame clones, though not all of them. The data show 110,000 or so clones, approximately 81% seen once. This chain links TRBV13 with TRBJ2-3, with D perhaps TRBD1 (6 bases). The sequence was collected from a woman in her thirties or forties in good health and CMV-seronegative. Material for sequencing was PBMCs. The CDR3 DNA reads as TGTGCCAGCAGCCAACGGACAGCCACAGATACGCAGTATTTT. Its protein product is CASSQRTATDTQYF.